This is a list of T cell receptor beta chains from one sample in a study of T cells in Graves' hyperthyroidism and ophthalmopathy. Each CDR3 protein is one row after TCRdb ran MiXCR on the multiplex PCR reads. The table has about 700,000 distinct CDR3 sequences, 12% to 15% seen once. Sequencing used blood. The receptors derive from a woman under 30 with Graves' hyperthyroidism. Both conserved end residues are part of each CDR3. A D gene is named only where the DNA matches it firmly. Clone sizes are given selectively: once, few, many, or a class where the clone is expanded.

V	size	J	length	D	DNA	CDR3
TRBV19	.	TRBJ2-1	14	TRBD1	TGTGCCAGTAGTATAGGACAGGGGGCCAGTGAGCAGTTCTTC	CASSIGQGASEQFF
TRBV19	.	TRBJ2-3	14	.	TGTGCCAGTAGCAGGACAGAGAACACAGATACGCAGTATTTT	CASSRTENTDTQYF
TRBV28	many	TRBJ2-6	15	.	TGTGCCAGCAGTTTAATAGGGGCTGGGGCCAACGTCCTGACTTTC	CASSLIGAGANVLTF
TRBV6-1	.	TRBJ1-6	17	.	TGTGCCAGCAGACCGGGCAGGGGCAAAACCCTCCCTTCACCCCTCCACTTT	CASRPGRGKTLPSPLHF
TRBV5-1	few	TRBJ2-3	16	TRBD1	TGCGCCAGCAGATCTACTGGACAGGGGATCACAGATACGCAGTATTTT	CASRSTGQGITDTQYF
TRBV7-2	many	TRBJ1-1	14	TRBD1	TGTGCCAGCACCAAGGCAGGGGGCGGAACTGAAGCTTTCTTT	CASTKAGGGTEAFF
TRBV12-3/TRBV12-4	few	TRBJ2-3	15	TRBD2	TGTGCCAGCAGCCGCGGGGGGGTGAGCACAGATACGCAGTATTTT	CASSRGGVSTDTQYF
TRBV12-3/TRBV12-4	few	TRBJ2-3	14	.	TGTGCCAGCAGTTTGAGGGGAGACACAGATACGCAGTATTTT	CASSLRGDTDTQYF
TRBV19	.	TRBJ2-7	14	TRBD1	TGTGCCAGTAGTATGGACAGGGATTCCTACGAGCAGTACTTC	CASSMDRDSYEQYF
TRBV5-1	few	TRBJ2-7	15	TRBD2	TGCGCCAGCAGCCTGACTAGCGGGAGCCCTAACGAGCAGTACTTC	CASSLTSGSPNEQYF
TRBV12-3/TRBV12-4	few	TRBJ1-2	15	TRBD1	TGTGCCAGCAGGCCCGCGACAGGGACGATCTATGGCTACACCTTC	CASRPATGTIYGYTF
TRBV20-1	many	TRBJ1-5	14	.	TGCAGTGCTAGAGGTCTAGGTTCTGATCAGCCCCAGCATTTT	CSARGLGSDQPQHF
TRBV5-1	many	TRBJ2-2	18	TRBD1	TGCGCCAGCAGCTTGCCCCGCTTAAACAGGGGATACACCGGGGAGCTGTTTTTT	CASSLPRLNRGYTGELFF
TRBV20-1	few	TRBJ2-7	13	.	TGCAGTTGTCGCCGGGACTCCTCCTACGAGCAGTACTTC	CSCRRDSSYEQYF
TRBV12-3/TRBV12-4	many	TRBJ2-7	14	TRBD1	TGTGCCAGCAGTTTGGGACAGGCCGGGGGCGAGCAGTACTTC	CASSLGQAGGEQYF
TRBV4-1	few	TRBJ1-1	17	TRBD1	TGCGCCAGCAGCGCATTCTCCCGGACAGGGATGAACACTGAAGCTTTCTTT	CASSAFSRTGMNTEAFF
TRBV6-2/TRBV6-3	.	TRBJ1-2	13	TRBD1	TGTGCCAGCAGTTCAGGGGGGTTCTATGGCTACACCTTC	CASSSGGFYGYTF
TRBV6-1	few	TRBJ2-1	17	TRBD1	TGTGCCAGCAGGTTCGGCGCAGGCAGGGGGAATTGGAATGAGCAGTTCTTC	CASRFGAGRGNWNEQFF
TRBV7-9	many	TRBJ2-3	15	TRBD2	TGTGCCAGCAGCTTTGGCGGGAGGGCCACAGATACGCAGTATTTT	CASSFGGRATDTQYF
TRBV11-3	.	TRBJ2-3	17	TRBD2	TGTGCCAGCAGCTTATGGGATCTAGCGGCTAGCACAGATACGCAGTATTTT	CASSLWDLAASTDTQYF
TRBV4-1	.	TRBJ2-7	16	.	TGCGCCAGCAGCCCCTTGCCGAGGGGCGGAAGCTACGAGCAGTACTTC	CASSPLPRGGSYEQYF
TRBV3-1	many	TRBJ2-1	20	TRBD2	TGTGCCAGCAGCCAAGATACGGGACTAGCGGGAGCGGCCCTTTACAATGAGCAGTTCTTC	CASSQDTGLAGAALYNEQFF
TRBV2	.	TRBJ2-7	15	TRBD2	TGTGCCAGTAAATGGGAAGGGACTAGCGGGACCGAGCAGTACTTC	CASKWEGTSGTEQYF
TRBV2	many	TRBJ2-3	13	TRBD1	TGTGCCAGCAGTGTACAGGGGCCAGATACGCAGTATTTT	CASSVQGPDTQYF
TRBV27	.	TRBJ2-7	14	.	TGTGCCAGCAGTCAGAGGGGCCTCAGCTACGAGCAGTACTTC	CASSQRGLSYEQYF
TRBV6-1	few	TRBJ2-1	13	TRBD2	TGTGCCAGCAGACTGGGACTAGCTCGTGAGCAGTTCTTC	CASRLGLAREQFF
TRBV20-1	many	TRBJ2-1	15	TRBD2	TGCAGTGCTAGGGTAGGGACTAGCGCTTACAATGAGCAGTTCTTC	CSARVGTSAYNEQFF
TRBV11-3	many	TRBJ2-1	17	TRBD2	TGTGCCAGCAGCTTTTATAGCGGGGGGTCGTCCTACAATGAGCAGTTCTTC	CASSFYSGGSSYNEQFF
TRBV20-1	few	TRBJ1-2	16	.	TGCAGTGCTAGAGATAACTACCAGGGCGGACGCCTTGGCTACACCTTC	CSARDNYQGGRLGYTF
TRBV4-3	.	TRBJ1-5	17	.	TGCGCCAGCAGCCAAGATTGGGGGGGGGCCAGCAATCAGCCCCAGCATTTT	CASSQDWGGASNQPQHF
TRBV18	few	TRBJ1-1	12	.	TGTGCCAGCTCACCAGGGGGGCTTGAAGCTTTCTTT	CASSPGGLEAFF
TRBV30	.	TRBJ1-1	13	.	TGTGCCCGGTCCCCAGGGGAGGGCACTGAAGCTTTCTTT	CARSPGEGTEAFF
TRBV7-8	many	TRBJ1-4	15	.	TGTGCCAGCAGCCCCCACAGGGCACGTAATGAAAAACTGTTTTTT	CASSPHRARNEKLFF
TRBV3-1	many	TRBJ2-1	17	TRBD2	TGTGCCAGCAGCGCCCGATTAGGGGTAGCGGGGTCCAATGAGCAGTTCTTC	CASSARLGVAGSNEQFF
TRBV5-1	few	TRBJ2-1	15	.	TGCGCCAGCAGCCCCAGGGAGGCCCCCTACAATGAGCAGTTCTTC	CASSPREAPYNEQFF
TRBV7-3	many	TRBJ1-2	13	.	TGTGCCAGCAGCTTAACAAAGGACTATGGCTACACCTTC	CASSLTKDYGYTF
TRBV5-1	.	TRBJ2-3	18	TRBD2	TGCGCCAGCAGCTTGGATTCACGGGTAGCGGGAGGCACAGATACGCAGTATTTT	CASSLDSRVAGGTDTQYF
TRBV2	many	TRBJ2-2	14	.	TGTGCCAGCATTGGGGGCGGAAACACCGGGGAGCTGTTTTTT	CASIGGGNTGELFF
TRBV27	few	TRBJ2-1	17	TRBD2	TGTGCCAGCAGACAGGGACTAGCGGGAGAGGGCTACAATGAGCAGTTCTTC	CASRQGLAGEGYNEQFF
TRBV20-1	.	TRBJ2-5	15	TRBD2	TGCAGTGCTAGGACGACTAGCGGGAGTGTCGAGACCCAGTACTTC	CSARTTSGSVETQYF
TRBV19	.	TRBJ2-3	14	TRBD1	TGTGCCAGTGGAGGGACAGGGAGCACAGATACGCAGTATTTT	CASGGTGSTDTQYF
TRBV28	few	TRBJ2-2	17	TRBD1	TGTGCCAGCAGTTTTTTTCCGGGACAGGGGGCGACCGGGGAGCTGTTTTTT	CASSFFPGQGATGELFF
TRBV2	.	TRBJ2-3	13	TRBD1	TGTGCCAGGCGACAGGGTAATGAAAATACGCAGTATTTT	CARRQGNENTQYF
TRBV6-2/TRBV6-3	.	TRBJ2-2	13	.	TGTGCCAGCAACGGATTTGGGGCCGGGGAGCTGTTTTTT	CASNGFGAGELFF
TRBV7-8	many	TRBJ1-1	15	TRBD1	TGTGCCAGCAGCCTCACCGGGACAGAAAACACTGAAGCTTTCTTT	CASSLTGTENTEAFF
TRBV12-3/TRBV12-4	many	TRBJ2-5	13	.	TGTGCCAGCAGTTTAAGGTGGGGGGAGACCCAGTACTTC	CASSLRWGETQYF
TRBV9	many	TRBJ2-1	15	TRBD2	TGTGCCAGCAGCGTTCTAGCGGGAGCCTACAATGAGCAGTTCTTC	CASSVLAGAYNEQFF
TRBV5-6	few	TRBJ2-2	15	.	TGTGCCAGCAGCCCGACCGGGACTTTAACCGGGGAGCTGTTTTTT	CASSPTGTLTGELFF
TRBV11-2	many	TRBJ2-3	16	.	TGTGCCAGCAGCTTATTCGGCGGAGGAAGCACAGATACGCAGTATTTT	CASSLFGGGSTDTQYF
TRBV12-3/TRBV12-4	many	TRBJ1-1	14	.	TGTGCCAGCAGCTTATCCGGGGGCCTTACTGAAGCTTTCTTT	CASSLSGGLTEAFF
TRBV7-2	many	TRBJ2-1	16	TRBD2	TGTGCCAGCAGCCCAAACTTAGCGGGAGCCTACAATGAGCAGTTCTTC	CASSPNLAGAYNEQFF
TRBV20-1	many	TRBJ1-5	14	.	TGCAGTGCAGGGACCCCCTATAGCAATCAGCCCCAGCATTTT	CSAGTPYSNQPQHF
TRBV27	.	TRBJ2-1	16	.	TGTGCCAGCAGTTTATCTACGGGAGATTTAGGCAATGAGCAGTTCTTC	CASSLSTGDLGNEQFF
TRBV7-8	many	TRBJ2-7	18	TRBD2	TGTGCCAGCAGCCCCCGGACTAGCGGGGGGTTTAGCTCCTACGAGCAGTACTTC	CASSPRTSGGFSSYEQYF
TRBV20-1	many	TRBJ2-7	15	TRBD1	TGCAGTGCTAGTCGCGGGGACAGGGGGCCCTACGAGCAGTACTTC	CSASRGDRGPYEQYF
TRBV5-1	few	TRBJ1-2	15	.	TGCGCCAGCAGCTTGGGATTAGGGGCCAACTATGGCTACACCTTC	CASSLGLGANYGYTF
TRBV19	.	TRBJ1-1	14	.	TGTGCCAGTAATCTGGGACTAGGGTCTTCCGAAGCTTTCTTT	CASNLGLGSSEAFF
TRBV9	few	TRBJ2-5	15	.	TGTGCCAGCAGCGTTGGGCAGGGAATAATTGAGACCCAGTACTTC	CASSVGQGIIETQYF